This TCR beta chain was sequenced during a study of response to subunit inactivated influenza vaccine. Study-level findings and limits: Researchers suggested that each seasonal influenza vaccination recruits few new T cells.

Germline CDR1 is SGHDT and CDR2 is YYEEEE. This CDR3 contains 13 residues. V lost 2 bases and J lost 4, with 4 bases in between. MiXCR, run by TCRdb on the RT-PCR reads, gives a single entry per CDR3 protein. The data contain fewer than 700,000 distinct CDR3 sequences, 10% to 15% of them seen just once; the ten biggest clones take up 10% to 15%. With regard to this clonotype: Its antigen is unknown.

This TCR was recovered from a man aged 45-65 years who received an inactivated influenza vaccine. The rearrangement uses TRBV5-6 and TRBJ2-6; D unresolved. The sequenced sample was PBMCs from blood, obtained roughly 6 weeks after vaccination. CDR3 amino acids: CASSFLGANVLTF. CDR3 DNA sequence: TGTGCCAGCAGCTTTCTGGGGGCCAACGTCCTGACTTTC.